The next 7 T cell receptor beta chains were all read from a single sample in a study of Graves' ophthalmopathy and Graves' hyperthyroidism. RNA served as the template for amplifying TCR beta CDR3 regions. The first round was an RT-PCR with HTBI primers, and the second round was a multiplex PCR. Each CDR3 protein is one row after TCRdb ran MiXCR on the multiplex PCR reads. The sample includes around 1,000,000 distinct CDR3 sequences, 35% to 40% of them seen just once. The sequenced sample consisted of peripheral blood or thyroid tissue (not recorded which). These receptors all come from an adult man with Graves' hyperthyroidism.

This chain uses TRBV7-9 with TRBJ1-5; TRBD1 might be the D (6 bases). Germline V CDR1 and CDR2: SEHNR, FQNEAQ (reference sequence). V was trimmed by 5 bases and J by 3 bases, leaving 14 bases between them. The CDR3 is made up of 15 amino acids. The CDR3 DNA is TGTGCCAGCAGCCGAGCACAGGGCCCCAATCAGCCCCAGCATTTT. Its translation is CASSRAQGPNQPQHF.

This clonotype was picked up many times. CDR3 residues: CSVGTGGGHYGYTF. CDR3 sequence (DNA): TGCAGCGTTGGGACAGGGGGCGGCCACTATGGCTACACCTTC. This chain uses TRBV29-1 with TRBJ1-2, with TRBD1 matching 11 bases. The CDR3 extends over 14 amino acids. The ends lost 4 bases at V and 3 bases at J; junction bases unmatched: 4. Germline V gene data show CDR1 as SQVTM and CDR2 as ANQGSEA. Based on the CDR3 plus reference TRBV29-1 and TRBJ1-2, the full variable domain is SAVISQKPSRDICQRGTSLTIQCQVDSQVTMMFWYRQQPGQSLTLIATANQGSEATYESGFVIDKFPISRPNLTFSTLTVSNMSPEDSSIYLCSVGTGGGHYGYTFGSGTRLTVV.

The table lists this clonotype with a few counts. This chain joins TRBV27 and TRBJ1-1, with D tentatively TRBD1 (5 bases). The CDR3 sequence is 13 residues long. Germline CDR1 is MNHEY and CDR2 is SMNVEV (reference sequence). V lost 6 bases and J 7 bases, leaving 15 bases between the germline ends. CDR3 coding DNA: TGTGCCAGCAGCCGGCAGGGTTCGGGTGAAGCTTTCTTT. Translating it yields CASSRQGSGEAFF.

The chain carries TRBV2 and TRBJ2-7, with a tentative D call TRBD2 (5 bases). Germline loops: CDR1 SNHLY, CDR2 FYNNEI. The CDR3 has 15 residues. V was pared by 6 bases and J by 2 bases, with 17 bases between. CDR3 residues: CASRFGLGETYEQYF. CDR3 coding DNA: TGTGCCAGCAGATTCGGGCTCGGGGAGACCTACGAGCAGTACTTC.

This clonotype was picked up many times. The chain combines TRBV6-5 with TRBJ2-5; D possibly corresponds to TRBD1 (6 bases). The CDR3 length is 13 residues. Germline CDR1 MNHEY, CDR2 SVGAGI. Trimming shortened V by 8 bases and J by 3 bases, and 13 bases separated the two germline ends. CDR3 protein: CASRGQSKETQYF. For the CDR3, the DNA is TGTGCCAGCCGAGGACAGTCAAAAGAGACCCAGTACTTC.

The gene calls are TRBV10-1 and TRBJ1-1; tentative D call: TRBD1 (6 bases). The germline V and J ends were trimmed by 2 bases and 4 bases, with 11 bases remaining between them. The CDR3 runs 14 residues. CDR1 is WNHNN, CDR2 SYGVQD, per germline (reference sequence). For the CDR3, the DNA is TGCGCCAGCAGTGAGGGGGGGCTGGGCACTGAAGCTTTCTTT. Protein product: CASSEGGLGTEAFF.

This clonotype appeared many times. The genes are TRBV20-1 and TRBJ1-2; 9 positions match TRBD1. This CDR3 comprises 13 residues. The junction had 7 bases not matched to a gene; V was cut back by 4 bases and J by 7 bases. CDR1 and CDR2 (germline): DFQATT, SNEGSKA (reference sequence). The CDR3, as DNA: TGCAGTGCTATTCGGGACAGGGCGGGTGGCTACACCTTC. This sequence encodes CSAIRDRAGGYTF.